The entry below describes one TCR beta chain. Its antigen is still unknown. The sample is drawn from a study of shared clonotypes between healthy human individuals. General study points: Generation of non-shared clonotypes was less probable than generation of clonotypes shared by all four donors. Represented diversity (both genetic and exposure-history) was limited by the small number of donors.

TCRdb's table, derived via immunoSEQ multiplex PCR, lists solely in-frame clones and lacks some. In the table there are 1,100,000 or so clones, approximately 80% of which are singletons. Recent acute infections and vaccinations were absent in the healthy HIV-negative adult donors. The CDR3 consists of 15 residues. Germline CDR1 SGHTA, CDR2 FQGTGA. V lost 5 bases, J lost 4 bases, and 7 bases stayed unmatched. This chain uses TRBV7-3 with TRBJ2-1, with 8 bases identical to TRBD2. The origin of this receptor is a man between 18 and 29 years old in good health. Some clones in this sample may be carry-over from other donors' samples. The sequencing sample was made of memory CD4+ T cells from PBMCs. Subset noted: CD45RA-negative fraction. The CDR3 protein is CASSLLAGTYNEQFF. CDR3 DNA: TGTGCCAGCAGCCTCTTAGCGGGGACATACAATGAGCAGTTCTTC.